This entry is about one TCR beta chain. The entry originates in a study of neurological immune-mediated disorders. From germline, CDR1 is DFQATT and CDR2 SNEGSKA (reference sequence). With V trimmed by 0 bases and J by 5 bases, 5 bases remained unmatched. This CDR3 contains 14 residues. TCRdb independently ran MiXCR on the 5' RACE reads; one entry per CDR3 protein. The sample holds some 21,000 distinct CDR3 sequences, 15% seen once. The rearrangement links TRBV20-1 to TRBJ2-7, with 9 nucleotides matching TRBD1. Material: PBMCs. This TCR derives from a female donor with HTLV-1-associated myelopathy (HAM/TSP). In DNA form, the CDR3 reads TGCAGTGCTAGAGAAGGGACAGGGTCCCACGAGCAGTACTTC. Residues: CSAREGTGSHEQYF.